This passage covers 19 T cell receptor beta chains from one sample sequenced in a study of blood T cell repertoires in COVID-19. Assay: immunoSEQ multiplex PCR; the TCRdb copy retains only in-frame clones and omits some. Of approximately 70,000 clones listed, approximately 90% were seen once; the top ten hold roughly 5%. Sequencing was done on a sample of peripheral blood. The source of these receptors is a woman aged 55-70 years with active COVID-19.

Notes on this clone: The junction shows a germline mismatch at one end, possibly a read error. This chain connects TRBV6-1 to TRBJ2-2; tentative D call: TRBD2 (7 bases). Germline V gives CDR1 MNHNS, CDR2 SASEGT. This CDR3 comprises 15 residues. CDR3 bases: TGTGCCAGCAGGGAAGCGGGACATAACACCGGGGAGCTGTTTTTT. Translating gives CASREAGHNTGELFF.

V gene TRBV6-1 combines with J gene TRBJ1-2; TRBD1 matches at 7 bases. Germline V gives CDR1 MNHNS, CDR2 SASEGT. This CDR3 has 15 residues. V shed 0 bases, J shed 4 bases, and the junction held 5 bases outside the gene matches. The CDR3 DNA follows: TGTGCCAGCAGTGAAGCAAGGGGGCAGGGCTATGGCTACACCTTC. This codes for CASSEARGQGYGYTF.

The rearrangement links TRBV5-1 to TRBJ2-2; possibly TRBD1 for D (6 bases). CDR3 length equals 14 residues. Germline-derived CDR1 and CDR2 are SGHRS and YFSETQ. V was shortened by 4 bases and J by 6 bases, with 13 bases between the two germline ends. The CDR3 DNA reads as TGCGCCAGCAGCCTAAAAGGGGGAGCCGGGGAGCTGTTTTTT. It codes for CASSLKGGAGELFF.

J is TRBJ1-4 and V is TRBV9; 8 nucleotides match TRBD1. The CDR3 has 15 amino acids. CDR1 is SGDLS, CDR2 YYNGEE, per germline. Trimming removed 0 bases from V and 7 bases from J; junction bases left unmatched: 5. CDR3 DNA sequence: TGTGCCAGCAGCGTAGGGACAGGGAACTTTGAAAAACTGTTTTTT. Its translation is CASSVGTGNFEKLFF.

The genes are TRBV3-1 (or the pseudogene TRBV3-2) and TRBJ2-1, with 8 positions matching TRBD2. Germline V gene lookup returns CDR1 LGHDT and CDR2 YNNKEL (reference sequence). After removal of 3 bases from V and 5 bases from J, the junction contained 12 bases not matched to a gene. The length of the CDR3 is 17 residues. The CDR3 coding sequence is TGTGCCAGCAGCCATGGTCTGGGACTAGTGTATGACAATGAGCAGTTCTTC. This translates into CASSHGLGLVYDNEQFF.

The gene calls are TRBV5-1 and TRBJ2-5; D not resolved. Trimming took off 2 bases at V and 1 base at J, with 6 bases between the two ends. Germline V gene lookup returns CDR1 SGHRS and CDR2 YFSETQ. The CDR3 contains 13 residues. In DNA form, the CDR3 reads TGCGCCAGCAGCTTCCCGAGCCAAGAGACCCAGTACTTC. The encoded protein is CASSFPSQETQYF.

V is TRBV2 and J is TRBJ2-1; 7 bases are a match to TRBD1. The J segment lost 7 bases and the V segment lost 6 bases, leaving 9 bases of the junction unmatched. The CDR3 extends over 14 amino acids. Germline CDR1 is SNHLY and CDR2 is FYNNEI. CDR3 in DNA: TGTGCCAGCAGACAGGGGATCTTAATAAATGAGCAGTTCTTC. Its protein product is CASRQGILINEQFF.

The rearrangement uses TRBV21-1 and TRBJ2-1; the table names TRBD2, a call not compared with the DNA. TRBV21-1 is marked as a pseudogene. The CDR3 spans 20 residues. Written as DNA, the CDR3 is TGTGCCAGCAGCGCCCTGGAGGGACTAGCGGGAGAGGACTCCTACAATGAGCAGTTCTTC. Protein sequence: CASSALEGLAGEDSYNEQFF.

The chain is built from TRBV6-5 and TRBJ2-3; 8 positions match TRBD1. The trim removed 0 bases at V and 5 bases at J, leaving 7 bases unmatched. CDR3 size: 16 residues. Germline CDR1 is MNHEY and CDR2 is SVGAGI. The CDR3 region has the DNA TGTGCCAGCAGTTACTCGAGGACAGGGTGGAAAGATACGCAGTATTTT. It specifies CASSYSRTGWKDTQYF.

The rearrangement joins TRBV6-5 to TRBJ1-1; a weak D match, TRBD1 (6 bases). Germline-derived CDR1 and CDR2 are MNHEY and SVGAGI. V dropped 6 bases and J dropped 5 bases, with 13 bases sitting between them. The CDR3 runs to 13 residues. Written as DNA, the CDR3 is TGTGCCAGCAGCTGGACCCAGGGGACTGAAGCTTTCTTT. This gives the protein CASSWTQGTEAFF.

This clone has only a few counts. V gene TRBV28 combines with J gene TRBJ2-7, with D possibly matching TRBD2 (5 bases). V was clipped by 1 base and J by 4 bases, with 17 bases between them. CDR3 length equals 16 residues. The germline V gene has CDR1 MDHEN and CDR2 SYDVKM. The CDR3 nucleotides are TGTGCCAGCAGTTTATTCCAACTAGACTGGGTGTACGAGCAGTACTTC. Translation gives CASSLFQLDWVYEQYF.

The chain uses TRBV5-4 and TRBJ1-2; 7 bases are shared with TRBD1. The CDR3 sequence is 15 residues long. The V gene end was trimmed by 2 bases and the J gene end by 5 bases; junction bases not matched to a gene: 9. The germline gives CDR1 SGHNT, CDR2 YYREEE (reference sequence). The DNA of the CDR3 is TGTGCCAGCAGCTTAGGAAGAGACAGGGTTTATGGCTACACCTTC. The encoded protein is CASSLGRDRVYGYTF.

This chain connects TRBV2 to TRBJ2-1, with D perhaps matching TRBD2 (5 bases). Trimming shortened V by 4 bases and J by 6 bases, and 22 bases separated the two germline ends. The germline gives CDR1 SNHLY, CDR2 FYNNEI. The CDR3 is 17 residues long. The CDR3 loop reads CASSVPSRGASFNEQFF. The DNA of the CDR3 is TGTGCCAGCAGTGTACCCTCCCGGGGTGCCAGCTTCAATGAGCAGTTCTTC.

The chain couples TRBV19 to TRBJ1-4; 8 bases are shared with TRBD1. With 5 bases clipped from V and 8 bases from J, the junction kept 4 bases outside the gene matches. Germline V gene lookup returns CDR1 LNHDA and CDR2 SQIVND (reference sequence). The length of the CDR3 is 13 residues. CDR3 loop: CASSWTGWEKLFF. DNA for the CDR3: TGTGCCAGTAGTTGGACAGGGTGGGAAAAACTGTTTTTT. Based on the CDR3 plus reference TRBV19 and TRBJ1-4, the full variable domain is DGGITQSPKYLFRKEGQNVTLSCEQNLNHDAMYWYRQDPGQGLRLIYYSQIVNDFQKGDIAEGYSVSREKKESFPLTVTSAQKNPTAFYLCASSWTGWEKLFFGSGTQLSVL.

This clone was recorded only once. The V gene is TRBV13, the J gene TRBJ1-2, with a tentative D call TRBD1 (6 bases). Trimming took off 0 bases at V and 4 bases at J, with 18 bases between the two ends. CDR1 is PRHDT, CDR2 FYEKMQ, per germline (reference sequence). The CDR3 runs 17 residues. Written as DNA, the CDR3 is TGTGCCAGCAGCTTAGGTCCCGGGGGGGGCCTTAGCTATGGCTACACCTTC. Protein: CASSLGPGGGLSYGYTF.

This chain connects TRBV28 to TRBJ2-4; 10 positions match TRBD2. CDR3 length equals 18 residues. In germline, CDR1 is MDHEN, CDR2 SYDVKM. The V segment lost 6 bases and the J segment 0 bases; nucleotides outside the gene matches: 11. Written as DNA, the CDR3 is TGTGCCAGCAGGGGTCTAGCGGGAGATGGAGGAGCCAAAAACATTCAGTACTTC. Protein: CASRGLAGDGGAKNIQYF.

The CDR3 region is CASRRTDRTDTQYF. CDR3 DNA sequence: TGTGCCAGCCGCAGGACAGACCGCACAGATACGCAGTATTTT. The genes are TRBV6-5 and TRBJ2-3; D might be TRBD1 (6 bases). The CDR3 sequence is 14 residues long. Trimming left V 8 bases short and J 1 base short, with 13 bases between. Germline V gene lookup returns CDR1 MNHEY and CDR2 SVGAGI.

The V gene is TRBV6-4, the J gene TRBJ1-6, with no clear D. V was shortened by 6 bases and J by 6 bases, with 15 bases between the two germline ends. Per germline, CDR1 MRHNA and CDR2 SNTAGT. This CDR3 has 15 residues. The CDR3, as DNA: TGTGCCAGCAGCGAGGGCGGACTGGGTAATTCACCCCTCCACTTT. It encodes CASSEGGLGNSPLHF.

The chain has TRBV27 and TRBJ2-5; TRBD1 might be the D (6 bases). V was pared by 4 bases and J by 5 bases, with 11 bases between. Germline loops: CDR1 MNHEY, CDR2 SMNVEV (reference sequence). This CDR3 has 13 amino acids. CDR3 in amino acids: CASSWGPVETQYF. In DNA, the CDR3 is TGTGCCAGCAGTTGGGGGCCCGTGGAGACCCAGTACTTC.